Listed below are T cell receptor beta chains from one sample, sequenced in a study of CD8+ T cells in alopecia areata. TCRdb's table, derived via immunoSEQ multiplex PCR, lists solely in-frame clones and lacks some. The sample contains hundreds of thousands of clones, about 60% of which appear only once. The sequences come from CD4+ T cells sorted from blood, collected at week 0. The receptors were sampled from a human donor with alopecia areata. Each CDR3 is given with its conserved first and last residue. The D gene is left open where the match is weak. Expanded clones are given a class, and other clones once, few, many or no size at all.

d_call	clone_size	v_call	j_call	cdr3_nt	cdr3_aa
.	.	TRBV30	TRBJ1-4	TGTGCCTGGAGTGATGGGGCCCTTTCTATTAATGAAAAACTGTTTTTT	CAWSDGALSINEKLFF
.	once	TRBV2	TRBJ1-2	TGTGCCAGCAGTGCGATCCCTCCAGGGATGTTCTTC	CASSAIPPGMFF
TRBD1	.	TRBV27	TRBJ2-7	TGTGCCAGCAGTCCCTGGACAGGACCCCTGGAGCAGTACTTC	CASSPWTGPLEQYF
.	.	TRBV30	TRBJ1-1	TGTGCCTGGAGCCGGGGCGTCAACACTGAAGCTTTCTTT	CAWSRGVNTEAFF
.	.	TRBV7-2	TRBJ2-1	TGTGCCAGCAGCTTAGAGTCTGATCGAGAGCAGTTCTTC	CASSLESDREQFF
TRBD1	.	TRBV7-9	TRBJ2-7	TGTGCCAGCAGCTTAACCGGGACAGGGACATACGAGCAGTACTTC	CASSLTGTGTYEQYF
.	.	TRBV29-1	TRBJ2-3	TGCAGCGTCCCACTCGGCAGGACTAGCACAGATACGCAGTATTTT	CSVPLGRTSTDTQYF
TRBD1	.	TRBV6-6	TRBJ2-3	TGTGCCAGCAGTCTCAGGACAGGGGGCCAAGTTGGTACGCAGTATTTT	CASSLRTGGQVGTQYF
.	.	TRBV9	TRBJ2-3	TGTGCCAGCAGCTACGGACTCATGAGCACAGATACGCAGTATTTT	CASSYGLMSTDTQYF
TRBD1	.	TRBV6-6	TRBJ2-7	TGTGCCAGCAGTTACTCGACAGGGGTGGGAGAGCAGTACTTC	CASSYSTGVGEQYF
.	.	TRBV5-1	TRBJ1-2	TGCGCCAGCAGTCTTCAGGTAGCTAACTATGGCTACACCTTC	CASSLQVANYGYTF
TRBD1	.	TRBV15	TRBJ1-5	TGTGCCACCAGAGAGGGACAGGGCGGCGAGCCCCAGCATTTT	CATREGQGGEPQHF
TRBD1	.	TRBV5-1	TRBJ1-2	TGCGCCTCCCAACCGGGACAGGGTAGCTATGGCTACACCTTC	CASQPGQGSYGYTF
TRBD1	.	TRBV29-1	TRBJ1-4	TGCAGCGTTGGGGGCCCGGGACAGGGCAAAGAACTGTTTTTT	CSVGGPGQGKELFF
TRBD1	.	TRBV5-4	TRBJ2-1	TGTGCCAGCAGCGGGGACAGGGGGCTCAATGAGCAGTTCTTC	CASSGDRGLNEQFF
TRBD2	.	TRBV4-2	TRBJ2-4	TGTGCCAGCAGCGTTAGACTAGCGGGAGCCAAAAACATTCAGTACTTC	CASSVRLAGAKNIQYF
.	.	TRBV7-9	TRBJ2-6	TGTGCCAGCAGCTACAGGGTAACCGGAGTATTGGCCAACGTCCTGACTTTC	CASSYRVTGVLANVLTF
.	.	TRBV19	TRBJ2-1	TGTGCCAGTAGTCCCCGTAAGCCAGCCTCCTACAATGAGCAGTTCTTC	CASSPRKPASYNEQFF
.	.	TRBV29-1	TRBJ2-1	TGCAGCGTTAGGTTTCAGGGGTTAAGTGAGCAGTTCTTC	CSVRFQGLSEQFF
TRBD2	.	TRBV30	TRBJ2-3	TGTGCCTGGAGTGTAGCGGGAGGCGGGACAGATACGCAGTATTTT	CAWSVAGGGTDTQYF
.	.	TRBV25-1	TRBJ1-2	TGTGCCAGCAGTGGTTTGGGCCGGGGGTATGGCTACACCTTC	CASSGLGRGYGYTF
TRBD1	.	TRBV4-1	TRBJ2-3	TGCGCCAGCAGCCATAGACAGGGGCAGAGACAGGGAGATACGCAGTATTTT	CASSHRQGQRQGDTQYF
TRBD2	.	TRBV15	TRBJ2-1	TGTGCCACCAGCAGAGAAAAGGCTAGCGGTGTAGAGAATGAGCAGTTCTTC	CATSREKASGVENEQFF
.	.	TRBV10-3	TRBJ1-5	TGTGCCATCAGTGAGTCGATAGGTCAGCCCCAGCATTTT	CAISESIGQPQHF
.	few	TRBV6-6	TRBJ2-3	TGTGCCAGCAGTTACGCCGGGACAGATACGCAGTATTTT	CASSYAGTDTQYF
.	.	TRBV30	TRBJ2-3	TGTGCCTGGAGTGTCCTTTCTAGCACAGATACGCAGTATTTT	CAWSVLSSTDTQYF
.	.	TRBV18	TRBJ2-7	TGTGCCAGCTCAAGTGCCGGGACGACTAACCCCGAGCAGTACTTC	CASSSAGTTNPEQYF
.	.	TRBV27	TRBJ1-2	TGTGCCAGCAGTTCCCGGGGATGGGGCTACACCTTC	CASSSRGWGYTF
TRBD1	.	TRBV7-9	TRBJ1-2	TGTGCCAGCAGCCCGAGGGACAGGGCTTTTGGCTACACCTTC	CASSPRDRAFGYTF
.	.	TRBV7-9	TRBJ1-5	TGTGCCAGCAGCCCGAGTATGGTTCTACAGCCCCAGCATTTT	CASSPSMVLQPQHF
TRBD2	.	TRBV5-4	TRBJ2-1	TGTGCCAGCAGCTTGACTAGCGGTCGTTACAATGAGCAGTTCTTC	CASSLTSGRYNEQFF
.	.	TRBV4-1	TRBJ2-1	TGCGCCAGCAGCCAAGTTTTTGCCTCCAATGAGCAGTTCTTC	CASSQVFASNEQFF
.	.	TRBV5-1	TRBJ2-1	TGCGCCAGCAGCACTTCCCGACATGAGCAGTTCTTC	CASSTSRHEQFF
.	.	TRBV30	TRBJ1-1	TGTGCCTGCAGGGGTTTGGTCACCGAAGCTTTCTTT	CACRGLVTEAFF
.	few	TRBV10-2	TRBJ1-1	TGCGCCAGCAGACAGTACACGGGCACTGAAGCTTTCTTT	CASRQYTGTEAFF
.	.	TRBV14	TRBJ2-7	TGTGCCAGCAGCCCCTTGAGTGACAGGTCCTACGAGCAGTACTTC	CASSPLSDRSYEQYF
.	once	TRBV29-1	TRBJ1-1	TGCAGCGTTGAAGGAGACGGGAACACTGAAGCTTTCTTT	CSVEGDGNTEAFF
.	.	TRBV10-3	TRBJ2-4	TGTGCCATCAGTGAAGAGACAGGTCCAAACATTCAGTACTTC	CAISEETGPNIQYF
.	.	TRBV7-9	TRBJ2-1	TGTGCCAGCAGATCTACCGAGGGCCTAATCAATGAGCAGTTCTTC	CASRSTEGLINEQFF
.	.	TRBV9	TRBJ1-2	TGTGCCAGCAGCGTAGAGGCCAATAACTATGGCTACACCTTC	CASSVEANNYGYTF
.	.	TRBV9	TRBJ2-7	TGTGCCAGCAGCGCCGGGCCAGCCGGCCCCTACGAGCAGTACTTC	CASSAGPAGPYEQYF
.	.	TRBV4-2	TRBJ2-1	TGTGCCAGCAGCCAAGATAGGAGGGAGCAGTTCTTC	CASSQDRREQFF
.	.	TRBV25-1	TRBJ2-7	TGTGCCAGTGTTGGGAGCTCCTACGAGCAGTACTTC	CASVGSSYEQYF
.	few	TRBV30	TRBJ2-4	TGTGCCTGGAGCATCGGGCTAGCCAAAAACATTCAGTACTTC	CAWSIGLAKNIQYF
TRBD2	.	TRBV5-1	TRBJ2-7	TGCGCCAGCACCTTGACTAGCGGATCCTACGAGCAGTACTTC	CASTLTSGSYEQYF
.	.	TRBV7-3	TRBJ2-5	TGTGCCAGCAGCCCATCCCAGCGCGGGACAGAGGGTCTAGGGACCCAGTACTTC	CASSPSQRGTEGLGTQYF
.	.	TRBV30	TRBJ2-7	TGTGCCTGGAGTCCCCTCTCCTACGAGCAGTACTTC	CAWSPLSYEQYF
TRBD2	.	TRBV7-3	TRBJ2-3	TGTGCCAGCAGCTTGACACTAGCGGAAACAGATACGCAGTATTTT	CASSLTLAETDTQYF
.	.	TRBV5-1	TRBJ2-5	TGCGCCAGCAGTAGTGGCGGTGGGGAGACCCAGTACTTC	CASSSGGGETQYF
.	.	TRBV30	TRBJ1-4	TGTGCCTGGAGGAGGGGAAACGAAAAACTGTTTTTT	CAWRRGNEKLFF
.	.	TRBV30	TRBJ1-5	TGTGCCTGGACACCCGACAGCGTTAGCAATCAGCCCCAGCATTTT	CAWTPDSVSNQPQHF
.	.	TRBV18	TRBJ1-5	TGTGCCAGCTCACCCCAGGGTTCGGGTCAGCCCCAGCATTTT	CASSPQGSGQPQHF
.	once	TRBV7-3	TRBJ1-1	TGTGCCAGCAGCTTAACCGGGGGCACTGAAGCTTTCTTT	CASSLTGGTEAFF
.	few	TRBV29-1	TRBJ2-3	TGCAGCGTCGCACAGTTAGCGGCTCTCGCGCAGTATTTT	CSVAQLAALAQYF
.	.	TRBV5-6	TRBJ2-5	TGTGCCAGCAGCTTGAGAAATAGGGGTCAAGAGACCCAGTACTTC	CASSLRNRGQETQYF